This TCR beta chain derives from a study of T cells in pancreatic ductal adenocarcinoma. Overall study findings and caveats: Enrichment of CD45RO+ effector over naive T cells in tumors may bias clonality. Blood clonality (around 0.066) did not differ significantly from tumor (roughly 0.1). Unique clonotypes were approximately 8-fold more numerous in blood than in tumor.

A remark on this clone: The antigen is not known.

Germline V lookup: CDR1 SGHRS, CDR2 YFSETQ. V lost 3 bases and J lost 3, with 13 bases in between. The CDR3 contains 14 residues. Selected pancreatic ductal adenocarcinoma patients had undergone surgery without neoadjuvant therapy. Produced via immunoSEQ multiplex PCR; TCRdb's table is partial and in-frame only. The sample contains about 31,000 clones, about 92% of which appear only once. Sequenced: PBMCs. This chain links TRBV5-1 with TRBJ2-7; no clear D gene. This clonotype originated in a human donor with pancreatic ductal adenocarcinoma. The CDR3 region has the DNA TGCGCCAGCAGCTCCGGGTCCCCCCTCTACGAGCAGTACTTC. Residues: CASSSGSPLYEQYF.